One T cell receptor beta chain is described in this entry. Its antigen remains unknown. The data originate from a study of T cells after yellow fever vaccination. TCRdb re-called the 5' RACE reads through MiXCR, storing one row per CDR3 protein. The table shows 95,000 to 150,000 distinct CDR3 sequences, with roughly 15% occurring only once. Whole-study results and caveats: Abundant clonotypes from the bulk population could get into FACS-sorted repertoires as contaminants.

The CDR3 runs 17 residues. V was clipped by 3 bases and J by 5 bases; unmatched bases: 15. CDR1 is MDHEN, CDR2 SYDVKM, per germline. The receptor comes from a man aged 18 to 35 who received the YFV17D yellow fever vaccine. The chain recombines TRBV28 with TRBJ2-5; 7 bases line up with TRBD1. The sample here was CD8+ T cells sorted from PBMCs, taken 5 days after the yellow fever booster vaccination. The DNA for the CDR3 is TGTGCCAGCAGTTTCCCTTTTTGGGAAGGGGGCGGGGAGACCCAGTACTTC. Translated: CASSFPFWEGGGETQYF.